The 5 T cell receptor beta chains below were found in one sample sequenced in a study of regulatory T cells in long-lasting Graves disease. Time point indicated: newly diagnosed GD, antithyroid drugs for less than 3 months. PBMC RNA served as the TCR library source. Relying on iRepertoire HTBI primers and Arm-PCR of CDR3 regions, the team built TCR beta libraries. Each CDR3 protein is one row after TCRdb ran MiXCR on the multiplex PCR reads. The repertoire holds roughly 410,000 distinct CDR3 sequences, 15% seen once, with 7.8% in the top ten. The sample also formed part of further work on T cells in Graves' hyperthyroidism and ophthalmopathy.

Sequencing was performed on peripheral blood mononuclear cells (PBMCs), taken at new diagnosis, from a patient treated with antithyroid drugs. The receptors shown here come from a middle-aged woman with Graves disease.

This clonotype was recorded many times. The chain joins TRBV27 to TRBJ2-7; tentatively, D is TRBD1 (5 bases). The CDR3 has 16 residues. Germline-derived CDR1 and CDR2 are MNHEY and SMNVEV (reference sequence). Between the trimmed V and J ends, which lost 7 bases and 2 bases, there was a span of 21 bases. The DNA for the CDR3 is TGTGCCAGCACCTCCCTTGCAGGGCATTTTACCTACGAGCAGTACTTC. Protein product: CASTSLAGHFTYEQYF.

This clonotype came up many times. V and J are TRBV7-2 and TRBJ2-1; 8 nucleotides align to TRBD1. This CDR3 has 14 amino acids. J lost 7 bases, V lost 4 bases, and 6 bases had no gene match. Looked up from germline, CDR1 is SGHTA and CDR2 is FQGNSA. CDR3 sequence: CASSSRQGNNEQFF. For the CDR3, the DNA is TGTGCCAGCAGCTCCCGACAGGGGAATAATGAGCAGTTCTTC. Using reference TRBV7-2 and TRBJ2-1 for the parts outside the CDR3, the full variable domain is GAGVSQSPSNKVTEKGKDVELRCDPISGHTALYWYRQSLGQGLEFLIYFQGNSAPDKSGLPSDRFSAERTGGSVSTLTIQRTQQEDSAVYLCASSSRQGNNEQFFGPGTRLTVL.

This clonotype was seen more than once but under ten times. The chain employs TRBV6-5 and TRBJ1-1, with 9 bases lining up with TRBD1. The ends lost 0 bases at V and 3 bases at J; junction bases unmatched: 8. The CDR3 sequence is 17 residues long. The germline V gene has CDR1 MNHEY and CDR2 SVGAGI. This CDR3 is CASSYSRQGEWDTEAFF. DNA of the CDR3: TGTGCCAGCAGTTACTCGCGACAGGGGGAATGGGACACTGAAGCTTTCTTT.

This clonotype has ten or more counts. The rearrangement uses TRBV30 and TRBJ1-2; D is ambiguous. This CDR3 has 15 residues. With 1 base removed from V and 4 bases from J, the gap between germline ends came to 16 bases. From germline, CDR1 is GTSNPN and CDR2 SVGIG (reference sequence). DNA of the CDR3: TGTGCCTGGAGTGAGTTGAGGACGGTCACCTATGGCTACACCTTC. Translating gives CAWSELRTVTYGYTF.

In its sample, this clonotype was seen a few times. This chain connects TRBV29-1 to TRBJ2-1, with a weak D call TRBD1 (6 bases). CDR1 and CDR2 (germline): SQVTM, ANQGSEA. The CDR3 is 13 amino acids. V lost 7 bases, J lost 0 bases, and 10 bases lay in between. This CDR3 is CSGRDTSYNEQFF. CDR3 nucleotide sequence: TGCAGCGGACGGGACACCTCCTACAATGAGCAGTTCTTC.